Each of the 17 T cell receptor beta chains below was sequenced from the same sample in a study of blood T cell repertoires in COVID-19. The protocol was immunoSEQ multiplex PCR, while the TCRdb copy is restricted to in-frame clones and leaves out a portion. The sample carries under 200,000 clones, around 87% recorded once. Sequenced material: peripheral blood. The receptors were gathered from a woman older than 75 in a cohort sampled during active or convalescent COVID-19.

Here the CDR3 DNA reads TGTGCCAGCAGCCCTGACAGGGCTAGCAATCAGCCCCAGCATTTT. Translated, it gives CASSPDRASNQPQHF. This chain connects TRBV7-9 to TRBJ1-5; 7 positions match TRBD1. After removal of 5 bases from V and 0 bases from J, the junction contained 4 bases not matched to a gene. Germline CDR1 is SEHNR and CDR2 is FQNEAQ (reference sequence). The CDR3 consists of 15 residues. The whole variable domain, filled in from reference TRBV7-9 and TRBJ1-5, reads DTGVSQNPRHKITKRGQNVTFRCDPISEHNRLYWYRQTLGQGPEFLTYFQNEAQLEKSRLLSDRFSAERPKGSFSTLEIQRTEQGDSAMYLCASSPDRASNQPQHFGDGTRLSIL.

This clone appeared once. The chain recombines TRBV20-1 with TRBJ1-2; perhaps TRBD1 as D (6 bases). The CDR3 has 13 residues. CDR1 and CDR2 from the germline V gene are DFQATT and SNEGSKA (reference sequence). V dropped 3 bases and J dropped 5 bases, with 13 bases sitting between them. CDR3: CSASTGGSYGYTF. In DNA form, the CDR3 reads TGCAGTGCTAGTACGGGGGGCTCTTATGGCTACACCTTC.

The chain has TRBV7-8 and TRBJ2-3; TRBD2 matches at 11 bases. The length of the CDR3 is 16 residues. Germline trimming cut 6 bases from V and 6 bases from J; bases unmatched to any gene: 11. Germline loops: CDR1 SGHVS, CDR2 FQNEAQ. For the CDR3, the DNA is TGTGCCAGCAGGATACCCCTAGCGGGGGGTTCGGATACGCAGTATTTT. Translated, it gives CASRIPLAGGSDTQYF. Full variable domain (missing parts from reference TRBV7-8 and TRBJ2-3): GAGVSQSPRYKVAKRGQDVALRCDPISGHVSLFWYQQALGQGPEFLTYFQNEAQLDKSGLPSDRFFAERPEGSVSTLKIQRTQQEDSAVYLCASRIPLAGGSDTQYFGPGTRLTVL.

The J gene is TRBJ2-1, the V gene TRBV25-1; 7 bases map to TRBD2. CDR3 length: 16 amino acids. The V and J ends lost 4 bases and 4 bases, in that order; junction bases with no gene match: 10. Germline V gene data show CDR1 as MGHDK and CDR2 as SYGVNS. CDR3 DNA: TGTGCCAGCAGTGGACTTGGATCTAGCGGATACAATGAGCAGTTCTTC. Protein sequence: CASSGLGSSGYNEQFF.

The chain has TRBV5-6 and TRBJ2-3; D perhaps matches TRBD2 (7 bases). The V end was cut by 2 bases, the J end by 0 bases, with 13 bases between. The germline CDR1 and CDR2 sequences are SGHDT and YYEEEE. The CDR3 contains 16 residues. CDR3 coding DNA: TGTGCCAGCAGCTTACCCCGGGGGGCTAGCACAGATACGCAGTATTTT. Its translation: CASSLPRGASTDTQYF.

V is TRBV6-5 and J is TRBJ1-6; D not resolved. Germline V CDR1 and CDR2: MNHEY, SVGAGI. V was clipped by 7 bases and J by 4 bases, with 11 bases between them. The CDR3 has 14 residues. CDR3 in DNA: TGTGCCAGCAATTCCGGGAATTATAATTCACCCCTCCACTTT. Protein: CASNSGNYNSPLHF.

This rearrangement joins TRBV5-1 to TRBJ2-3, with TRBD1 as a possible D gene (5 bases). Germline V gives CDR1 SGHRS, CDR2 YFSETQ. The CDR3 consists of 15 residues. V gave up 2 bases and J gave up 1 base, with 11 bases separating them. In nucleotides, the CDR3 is TGCGCCAGCAGCTTTCGGCAGGGCGGCACAGATACGCAGTATTTT. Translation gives CASSFRQGGTDTQYF.

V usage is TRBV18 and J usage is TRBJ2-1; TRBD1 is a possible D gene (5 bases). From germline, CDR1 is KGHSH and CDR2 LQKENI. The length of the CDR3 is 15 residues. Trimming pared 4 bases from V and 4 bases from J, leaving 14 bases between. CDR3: CASSQRQNLYNEQFF. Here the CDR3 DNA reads TGTGCCAGCTCACAGAGACAGAATCTATACAATGAGCAGTTCTTC. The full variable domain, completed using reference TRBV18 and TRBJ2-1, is NAGVMQNPRHLVRRRGQEARLRCSPMKGHSHVYWYRQLPEEGLKFMVYLQKENIIDESGMPKERFSAEFPKEGPSILRIQQVVRGDSAAYFCASSQRQNLYNEQFFGPGTRLTVL.

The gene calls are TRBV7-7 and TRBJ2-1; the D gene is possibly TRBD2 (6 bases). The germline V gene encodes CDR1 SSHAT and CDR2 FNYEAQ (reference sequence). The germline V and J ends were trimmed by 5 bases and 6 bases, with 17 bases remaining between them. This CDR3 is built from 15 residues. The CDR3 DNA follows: TGTGCCAGCAGCCCTGAGGGGACTTCGCCCAATGAGCAGTTCTTC. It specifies CASSPEGTSPNEQFF.

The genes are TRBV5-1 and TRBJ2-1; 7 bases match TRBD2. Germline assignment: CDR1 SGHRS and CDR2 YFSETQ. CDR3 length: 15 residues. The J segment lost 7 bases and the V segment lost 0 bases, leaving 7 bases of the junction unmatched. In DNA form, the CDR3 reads TGCGCCAGCAGCTTGGATGCGGGAGATCTGAATGAGCAGTTCTTC. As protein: CASSLDAGDLNEQFF. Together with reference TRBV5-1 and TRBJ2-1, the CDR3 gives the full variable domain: KAGVTQTPRYLIKTRGQQVTLSCSPISGHRSVSWYQQTPGQGLQFLFEYFSETQRNKGNFPGRFSGRQFSNSRSEMNVSTLELGDSALYLCASSLDAGDLNEQFFGPGTRLTVL.

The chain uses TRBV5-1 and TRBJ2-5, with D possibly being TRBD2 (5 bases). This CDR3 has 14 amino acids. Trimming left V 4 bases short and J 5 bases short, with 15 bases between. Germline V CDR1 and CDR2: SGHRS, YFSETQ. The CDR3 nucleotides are TGCGCCAGCAGCCAAAGACCCGGGGTGGAGACCCAGTACTTC. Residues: CASSQRPGVETQYF. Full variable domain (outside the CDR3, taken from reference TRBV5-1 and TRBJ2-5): KAGVTQTPRYLIKTRGQQVTLSCSPISGHRSVSWYQQTPGQGLQFLFEYFSETQRNKGNFPGRFSGRQFSNSRSEMNVSTLELGDSALYLCASSQRPGVETQYFGPGTRLLVL.

CDR3 nucleotides: TGCGCCAGCAGCTTGGATCCCAACCAAGAGACCCAGTACTTC. Amino acid sequence: CASSLDPNQETQYF. V gene TRBV5-1 combines with J gene TRBJ2-5; the D is unclear. Germline V CDR1 and CDR2: SGHRS, YFSETQ. The CDR3 runs 14 residues. V lost 0 bases, J lost 0 bases, and 6 bases lay in between. The full variable domain, its missing parts supplied by reference TRBV5-1 and TRBJ2-5, is KAGVTQTPRYLIKTRGQQVTLSCSPISGHRSVSWYQQTPGQGLQFLFEYFSETQRNKGNFPGRFSGRQFSNSRSEMNVSTLELGDSALYLCASSLDPNQETQYFGPGTRLLVL.

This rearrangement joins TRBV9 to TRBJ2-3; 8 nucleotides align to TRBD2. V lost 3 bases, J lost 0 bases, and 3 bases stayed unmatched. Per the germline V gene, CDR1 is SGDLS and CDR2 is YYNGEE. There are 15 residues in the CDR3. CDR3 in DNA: TGTGCCAGCAGCGCCCGACTAGCGAGCACAGATACGCAGTATTTT. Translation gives CASSARLASTDTQYF.

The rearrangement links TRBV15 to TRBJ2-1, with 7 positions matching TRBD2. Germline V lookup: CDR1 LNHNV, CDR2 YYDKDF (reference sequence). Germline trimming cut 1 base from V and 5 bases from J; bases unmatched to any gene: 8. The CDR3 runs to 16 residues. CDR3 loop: CATSRVGGEANNEQFF. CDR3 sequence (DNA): TGTGCCACCAGCAGAGTGGGGGGGGAGGCTAACAATGAGCAGTTCTTC.

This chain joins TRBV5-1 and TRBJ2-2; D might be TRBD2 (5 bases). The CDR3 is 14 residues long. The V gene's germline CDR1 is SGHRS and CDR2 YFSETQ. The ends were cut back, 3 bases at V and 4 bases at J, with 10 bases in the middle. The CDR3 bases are TGCGCCAGCAGCTCGGGGTCTCCCACCGGGGAGCTGTTTTTT. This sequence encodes CASSSGSPTGELFF. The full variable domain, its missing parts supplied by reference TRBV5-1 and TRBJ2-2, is KAGVTQTPRYLIKTRGQQVTLSCSPISGHRSVSWYQQTPGQGLQFLFEYFSETQRNKGNFPGRFSGRQFSNSRSEMNVSTLELGDSALYLCASSSGSPTGELFFGEGSRLTVL.

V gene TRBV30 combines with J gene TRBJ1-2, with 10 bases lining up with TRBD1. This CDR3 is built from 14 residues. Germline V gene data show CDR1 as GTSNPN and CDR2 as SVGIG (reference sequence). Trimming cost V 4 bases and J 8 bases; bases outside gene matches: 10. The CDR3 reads CAWIRDRGSGGYTF. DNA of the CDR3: TGTGCCTGGATTAGGGACAGGGGAAGTGGCGGCTACACCTTC.

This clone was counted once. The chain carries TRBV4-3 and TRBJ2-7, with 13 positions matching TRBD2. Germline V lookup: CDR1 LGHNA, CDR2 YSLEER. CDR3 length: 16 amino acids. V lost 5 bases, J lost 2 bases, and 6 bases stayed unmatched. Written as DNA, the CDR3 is TGCGCCAGCAGCGAGGGACTAGCGGGGACCCCCTACGAGCAGTACTTC. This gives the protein CASSEGLAGTPYEQYF.